A single TCR beta chain is shown here with its context. This clone was observed a few times. Its antigen target is currently unknown. No per-base quality is available; no much larger clone lies one base away. These data are taken from a study of blood T cell repertoires in COVID-19 (dated by TCRdb to the early 2020s). With respect to the entire study: Samples from collaborators originated in the United States, Italy and Spain and spanned both the acute and convalescent phases of COVID-19. A de-identified subject ID, COVID-19 status, age in years and sex were almost always included in the sample metadata. Deeply sampled blood TCRbeta repertoires from subjects exposed to, actively infected with, or recovered from COVID-19 were included in the dataset. The repertoires were made available in a free public database intended to serve as a resource for research on the immune response to SARS-CoV-2. Where HLA class I and class II types were available, the types were taken from metadata supplied by the sample provider, not from assay-based typing. The material from the prospective study consisted of cDNA or gDNA derived from T cells, B-cell-depleted T cells, or PBMCs. The samples were drawn from the first 160 participants of the ongoing ImmuneRACE study and from about 1,200 subjects provided by 6 global collaborators.

The immunoSEQ Assay, a bias-controlled multiplex PCR, was used to amplify TCRbeta CDR3 regions from genomic DNA. As for how the authors treated the data: Within the assay, amplification of reference gene primers was used to estimate how many nucleated cells each sample contained. Sequence reads were collapsed and filtered to measure the absolute abundance of every unique TCRbeta CDR3 rearrangement. For each sample, productive Simpson clonality was calculated as the square root of Simpson's diversity index across productive rearrangements. TCRdb holds this immuneACCESS table with in-frame rearrangements only. Some clones are missing; in checked studies, unresolved V genes explain under half, and the rest has no known cause. The V and J calls and the clone size are those of that table, but D and trimming were determined from the DNA. A total of under 250,000 clones appear in this sample, around four fifths of them only once. The ten biggest clones cover just under 6.5% of the sample.

Each collaborating institution followed its own protocols to collect whole blood in K2EDTA tubes. For TCRbeta analysis, collaborator samples were shipped as frozen whole blood, as isolated PBMCs, or as DNA extracted from either sample type. Paper-wide results and their limitations: The quantity of clinical and demographic metadata differed by source and by participant and was supplied without curation.

CDR1 and CDR2, per the germline V gene (reference sequence), are GTSNPN and SVGIG. CDR3 length: 15 amino acids, cysteine to phenylalanine. The read is trimmed to its CDR3 DNA, 45 bases read in frame from base 1. The germline V and J ends show losses of 2 bases and 2 bases respectively, and no gene match explains 4 bases of the junction. This clonotype was obtained from a woman aged 60 to 75 with active or convalescent COVID-19. The source material was peripheral blood. The rearranged chain carries TRBV30 and TRBJ2-1, with 9 bases matching TRBD2. The DNA sequence is given as TGTGCCTGGAGTCTAGGGACTAGCCCCTACAATGAGCAGTTCTTC. It encodes CAWSLGTSPYNEQFF.